The entry that follows covers one TCR beta chain sequence. Its antigen has not been determined. No much larger clone is present one base from it, and per-base qualities are unavailable. This sample was included in a study of blood T cell repertoires in COVID-19 (dated by TCRdb to the early 2020s). At the level of the whole study: The collaborator samples originated in the United States, Italy and Spain and spanned the acute and convalescent phases of COVID-19. The prospective study material was composed of cDNA or gDNA derived from T cells, B-cell-depleted T cells, or PBMCs. Deeply sampled blood TCRbeta repertoires from subjects exposed to, actively infected with, or recovered from COVID-19 were included in the dataset. Sample metadata almost always included a de-identified subject ID, COVID-19 status, age in years and sex. HLA class I and class II types, where available, came from metadata supplied by the sample provider rather than from assay-based typing. A freely available public database, intended as a resource for researchers studying the immune response to SARS-CoV-2, is where the repertoires were released. Samples were obtained from the ongoing ImmuneRACE study (first 160 participants) and from about 1,300 subjects provided by 6 global collaborators. Study-level results and caveats: The amount of clinical and demographic metadata varied by source and participant and was provided uncurated.

The collaborating institutions used their own protocols to collect whole blood in K2EDTA tubes. For TCRbeta analysis, collaborators shipped samples in one of three forms: frozen whole blood, isolated PBMCs, or DNA extracted from either of those sample types. The immunoSEQ Assay, a bias-controlled multiplex PCR, was used to amplify TCRbeta CDR3 regions from genomic DNA. The authors' pipeline ran thus. Nucleated cell counts per sample were estimated from amplification of reference gene primers within the assay. To quantify the absolute abundance of each unique TCRbeta CDR3 rearrangement, sequence reads were collapsed and filtered. For each sample, productive Simpson clonality was calculated by taking the square root of Simpson's diversity index across productive rearrangements. Sourced from immuneACCESS, this table was stored by TCRdb with only in-frame sequences that have V and J called. A share of the clones is absent; for the studies checked, an unresolved V gene accounts for under half, and the remainder has no known explanation. V and J calls and clone size are those listed in that table; D and trimming were worked out from the DNA. The table for this sample lists more than 200,000 clones; 70% to 90% of them were counted only once. Roughly 2% of the sample lies in the top ten.

From the cysteine through the phenylalanine, the CDR3 covers 18 amino acids. Here the CDR3 DNA is all that survives: 54 bases in frame from base 1. V loses 7 bases at its end and J loses 5 bases; junction bases beyond the gene matches: 22. Looking up the germline V gene yields CDR1 SGHAT and CDR2 FQNNGV. Specimen: peripheral blood. The receptor's source is a woman between 45 and 65 years old with acute or convalescent COVID-19. The rearranged chain carries TRBV11-2 and TRBJ2-5; 7 central nucleotides agree with TRBD2. The DNA reads TGTGCCAGCACCCAGGGAGGGCGTATTGATCGGCCGATGGAGACCCAGTACTTC. It codes for CASTQGGRIDRPMETQYF.